This TCR beta chain was captured in a study of OX40 agonist ivuxolimab in advanced cancers. The study in broad terms: The costimulatory receptor OX40 (CD134) was targeted by ivuxolimab, a fully human IgG2 agonistic monoclonal antibody. Intravenous ivuxolimab was administered to patients every 2 weeks at six dose levels: 0.01, 0.1, 0.3, 1.5, 3 and 10 mg/kg. Among the 50 to 55 dose-escalation patients, some 19 had hepatocellular carcinoma, approximately 15 melanoma, 9 renal cell carcinoma and 9 head and neck cancer. The dose-escalation cohort was roughly 83% male with a mean age of approximately 60 years, ranging from roughly 20 to 85. Patients were allowed to have had prior anti-PD-1, anti-PD-L1 or anti-CTLA-4 therapy, and approximately 37% of the dose-escalation patients had been treated with checkpoint inhibitors. Partial responses occurred in three dose-escalation patients, of whom one had hepatocellular carcinoma and two had cutaneous melanoma. The point of sequencing TCRbeta in the periphery was to test whether ivuxolimab changed TCR sequence diversity and drove clonal T-cell expansion. The monotherapy dose-escalation portion (N ≈ 50 patients) of the phase I ivuxolimab trial is reported in the paper.

Spanning cysteine to phenylalanine, the CDR3 consists of 13 amino acids. Solely the CDR3 DNA is kept, with 39 bases framed from the first base. V is clipped by 8 bases and J by 1 base, and the sequence between their germline boundaries is 12 bases long. CDR1 and CDR2, per the germline V gene, are MNHEY and SVGAGI. For sequencing of the TCRbeta CDR3 region, genomic DNA was extracted from the sorted cells. TCRbeta CDR3 regions were sequenced using the immunoSEQ Assay. TCRdb retrieved this table from immuneACCESS and kept in-frame rearrangements only. Not all clones are present; in checked studies, unresolved V genes account for under half, and no reason is known for the remainder. The sample contains tens of thousands of clones, about 90% of them found a single time. The ten largest clones add up to under 5.5% of the sample. Results the study describes overall, beyond this receptor: The antigen specificity of the clonally expanded peripheral T cells was not determined. After ivuxolimab, more expanded clones were found on average in CD8+ T cells than in CD4+ T cells. At doses of 0.1 to 3.0 mg/kg, clonal expansion of both CD4+ and CD8+ T cells in blood was seen between baseline and week 6. In the 0.1-3.0 mg/kg groups, partial responders had among the lowest normalized peripheral clonal expansion, particularly in CD8+ T cells. Low levels of normalized T-cell clonal expansion were also shown by some nonresponding patients.

This clone showed up just once. This clone's antigen is unknown. Per-base qualities were not stored, and no clone one base away is much larger. The trial excluded patients who had a history of autoimmune disease or who were on systemic immunosuppression. Peripheral blood for TCR sequencing was collected from all dose cohorts at baseline, on cycle 4 day 1, and on cycle 7 day 1. Samples were obtained from an open-label, multicenter, first-in-human phase I dose-escalation trial of ivuxolimab. The trial enrolled adults with locally advanced or metastatic head and neck squamous cell, hepatocellular, melanoma or renal cell carcinoma. Before TCR sequencing, CD4+ T cells and CD8+ T cells were sorted from peripheral blood as separate populations.

The sequence was collected from an adult with an advanced solid tumor such as melanoma, head and neck, liver or kidney cancer. Recombination linked TRBV6-5 to TRBJ2-7, with no confidently assigned D gene. The sequenced sample was CD4+ or CD8+ T cells sorted from blood, obtained in a trial of the OX40 agonist ivuxolimab. DNA sequence: TGTGCCAGCGGACCAGACTTATCCTACGAGCAGTACTTC. Its protein product is CASGPDLSYEQYF.